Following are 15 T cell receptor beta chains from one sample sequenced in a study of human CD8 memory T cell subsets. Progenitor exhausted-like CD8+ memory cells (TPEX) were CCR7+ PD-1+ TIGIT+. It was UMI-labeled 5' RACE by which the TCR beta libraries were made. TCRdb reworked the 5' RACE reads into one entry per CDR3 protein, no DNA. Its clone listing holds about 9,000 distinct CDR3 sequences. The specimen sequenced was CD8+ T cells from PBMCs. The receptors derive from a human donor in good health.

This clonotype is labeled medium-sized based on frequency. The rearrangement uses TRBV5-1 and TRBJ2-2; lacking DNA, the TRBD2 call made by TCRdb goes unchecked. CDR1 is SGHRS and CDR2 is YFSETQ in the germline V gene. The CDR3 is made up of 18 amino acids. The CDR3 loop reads CASSLGTRSGKNTGELFF.

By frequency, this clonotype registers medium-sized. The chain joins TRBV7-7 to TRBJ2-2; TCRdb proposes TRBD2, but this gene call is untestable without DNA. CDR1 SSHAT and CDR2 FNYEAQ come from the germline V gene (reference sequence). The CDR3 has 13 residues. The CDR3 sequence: CASSLGRTGELFF.

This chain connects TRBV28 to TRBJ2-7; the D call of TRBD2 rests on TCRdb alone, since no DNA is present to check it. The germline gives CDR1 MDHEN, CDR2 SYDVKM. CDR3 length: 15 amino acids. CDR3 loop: CASSRPELAVYEQYF.

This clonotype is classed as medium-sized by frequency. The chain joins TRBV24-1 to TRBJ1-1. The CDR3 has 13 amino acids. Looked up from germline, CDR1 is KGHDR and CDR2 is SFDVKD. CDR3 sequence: CATESGIVEKLFF.

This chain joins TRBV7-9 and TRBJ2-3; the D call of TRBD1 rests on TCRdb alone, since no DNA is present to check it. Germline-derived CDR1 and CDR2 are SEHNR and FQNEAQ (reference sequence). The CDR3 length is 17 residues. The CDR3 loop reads CASSLPLGTTSTDTQYF.

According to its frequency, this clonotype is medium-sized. CDR3 region: CAIRPDLAKNIQYF. The chain links TRBV10-3 to TRBJ2-4; the D call of TRBD2 rests on TCRdb alone, since no DNA is present to check it. The germline V gene encodes CDR1 ENHRY and CDR2 SYGVKD. The CDR3 is made up of 14 amino acids.

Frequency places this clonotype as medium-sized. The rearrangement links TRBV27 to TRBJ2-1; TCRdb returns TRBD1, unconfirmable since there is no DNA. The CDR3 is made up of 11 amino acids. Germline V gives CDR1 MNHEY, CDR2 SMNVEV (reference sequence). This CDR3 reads CASAGGNEQFF.

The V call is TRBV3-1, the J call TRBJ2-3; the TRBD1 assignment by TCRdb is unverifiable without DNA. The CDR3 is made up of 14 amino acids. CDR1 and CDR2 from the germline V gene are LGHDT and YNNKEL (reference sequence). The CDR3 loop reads CASIGTGDTDTQYF.

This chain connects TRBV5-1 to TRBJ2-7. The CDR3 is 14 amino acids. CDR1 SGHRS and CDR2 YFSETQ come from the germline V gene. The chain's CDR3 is CASSLRQGPYEQYF. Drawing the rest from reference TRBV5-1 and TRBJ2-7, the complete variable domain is KAGVTQTPRYLIKTRGQQVTLSCSPISGHRSVSWYQQTPGQGLQFLFEYFSETQRNKGNFPGRFSGRQFSNSRSEMNVSTLELGDSALYLCASSLRQGPYEQYFGPGTRLTVT.

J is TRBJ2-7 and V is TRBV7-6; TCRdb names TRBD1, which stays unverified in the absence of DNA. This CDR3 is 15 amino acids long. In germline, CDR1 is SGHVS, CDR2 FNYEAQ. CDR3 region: CASSLGAGFPYEQYF.

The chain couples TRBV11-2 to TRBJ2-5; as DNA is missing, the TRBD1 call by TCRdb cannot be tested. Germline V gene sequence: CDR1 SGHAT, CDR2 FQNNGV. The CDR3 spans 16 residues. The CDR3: CASSLDRTGDSETQYF.

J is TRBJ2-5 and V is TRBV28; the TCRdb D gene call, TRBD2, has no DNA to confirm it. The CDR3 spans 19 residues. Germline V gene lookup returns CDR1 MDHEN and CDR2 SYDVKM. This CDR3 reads CASSLFGTSGRWGQETQYF.

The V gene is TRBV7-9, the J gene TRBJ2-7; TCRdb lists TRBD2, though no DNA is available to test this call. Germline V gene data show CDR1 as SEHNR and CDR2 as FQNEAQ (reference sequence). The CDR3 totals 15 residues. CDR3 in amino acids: CASSLEVGEDYEQYF.

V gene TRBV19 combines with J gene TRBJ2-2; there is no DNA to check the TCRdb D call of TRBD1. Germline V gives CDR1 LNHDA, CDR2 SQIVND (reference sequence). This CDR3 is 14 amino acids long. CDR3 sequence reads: CASRQGAYSGELFF. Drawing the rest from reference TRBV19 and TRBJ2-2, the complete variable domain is DGGITQSPKYLFRKEGQNVTLSCEQNLNHDAMYWYRQDPGQGLRLIYYSQIVNDFQKGDIAEGYSVSREKKESFPLTVTSAQKNPTAFYLCASRQGAYSGELFFGEGSRLTVL.

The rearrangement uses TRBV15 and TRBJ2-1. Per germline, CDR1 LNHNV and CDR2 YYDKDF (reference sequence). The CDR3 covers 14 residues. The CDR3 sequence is CATGKSGAYNEQFF.